This paragraph reports one T cell receptor (beta chain). The entry originates in a study of PD-L1 blockade in urothelial cancer. Overall study: Patients began atezolizumab, 1,200 mg intravenously every 3 weeks, in about 2014. Analysis of the blood was performed 3 weeks (second dose) and 6 weeks after treatment start.

Germline lookup yields CDR1 SGHDN and CDR2 FVKESK. V shed 3 bases, J shed 2 bases, and the junction held 6 bases outside the gene matches. The CDR3 runs to 16 residues. Time point noted: peripheral blood 6 weeks after treatment start. Measured with immunoSEQ multiplex PCR; TCRdb has only the in-frame clones, and not every one. The sample records around 46,000 clones, around 82% being singletons. The TCR comes from a man between 60 and 70 years old with urothelial cancer. The sample consisted of PBMCs, taken around atezolizumab (anti-PD-L1) treatment. The chain is built from TRBV14 and TRBJ1-3; 8 bases are shared with TRBD1. The CDR3 DNA follows: TGTGCCAGCAGCCATAGACAGGGGAATGCTGGAAACACCATATATTTT. This translates into CASSHRQGNAGNTIYF.